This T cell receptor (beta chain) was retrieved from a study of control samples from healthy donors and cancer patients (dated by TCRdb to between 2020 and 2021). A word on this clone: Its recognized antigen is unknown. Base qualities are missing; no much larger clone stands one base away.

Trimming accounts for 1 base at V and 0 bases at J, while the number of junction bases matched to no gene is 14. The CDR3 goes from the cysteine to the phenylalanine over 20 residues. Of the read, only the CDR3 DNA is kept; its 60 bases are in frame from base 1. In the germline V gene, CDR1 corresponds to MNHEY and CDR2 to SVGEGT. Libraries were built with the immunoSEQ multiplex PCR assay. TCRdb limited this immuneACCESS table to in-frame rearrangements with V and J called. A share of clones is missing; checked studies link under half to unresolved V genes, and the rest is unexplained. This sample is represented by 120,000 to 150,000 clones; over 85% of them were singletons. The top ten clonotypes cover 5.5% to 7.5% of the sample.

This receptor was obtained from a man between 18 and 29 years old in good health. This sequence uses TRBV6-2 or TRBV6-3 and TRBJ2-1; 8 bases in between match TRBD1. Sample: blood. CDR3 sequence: CASSYYRSGTGPSSYNEQFF. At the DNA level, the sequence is TGTGCCAGCAGTTACTACCGCTCAGGGACAGGACCAAGCTCCTACAATGAGCAGTTCTTC.